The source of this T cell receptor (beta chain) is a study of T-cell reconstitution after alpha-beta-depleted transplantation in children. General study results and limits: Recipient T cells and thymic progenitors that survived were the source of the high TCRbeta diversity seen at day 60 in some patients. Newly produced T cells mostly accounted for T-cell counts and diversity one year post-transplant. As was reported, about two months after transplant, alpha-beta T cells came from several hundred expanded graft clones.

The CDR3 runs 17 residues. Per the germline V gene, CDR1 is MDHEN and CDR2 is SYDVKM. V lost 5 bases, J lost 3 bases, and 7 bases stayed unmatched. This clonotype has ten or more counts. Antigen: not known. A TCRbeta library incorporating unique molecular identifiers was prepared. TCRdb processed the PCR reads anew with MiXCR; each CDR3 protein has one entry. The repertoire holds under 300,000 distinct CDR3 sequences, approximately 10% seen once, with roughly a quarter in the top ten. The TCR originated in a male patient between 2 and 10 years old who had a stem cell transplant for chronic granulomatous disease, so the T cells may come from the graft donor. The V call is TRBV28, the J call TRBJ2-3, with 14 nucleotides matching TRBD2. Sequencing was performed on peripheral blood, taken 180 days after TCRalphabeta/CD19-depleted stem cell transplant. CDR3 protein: CASSTRTSGGYTDTQYF. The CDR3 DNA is TGTGCCAGCAGTACCCGGACTAGCGGGGGGTATACAGATACGCAGTATTTT.